This TCR beta chain was found in a study of immune evolution from preneoplasia to lung adenocarcinoma. The method was immunoSEQ multiplex PCR; TCRdb's version includes in-frame clones alone and lacks a portion of them. The top ten clones hold 5.6% of a sample with tens of thousands of clones, about 79% of them seen once. This CDR3 has 15 residues. With 5 bases removed from V and 3 bases from J, the gap between germline ends came to 14 bases. Per germline, CDR1 MDHEN and CDR2 SYDVKM. The chain recombines TRBV28 with TRBJ1-5; D remains ambiguous. The specimen was FFPE invasive lung adenocarcinoma tissue. This sequence originates from a person aged 60 to 70 with lung adenocarcinoma. The CDR3 DNA is TGTGCCAGCAGTCCCTTTCAACGCAACAATCAGCCCCAGCATTTT. This gives the protein CASSPFQRNNQPQHF.